This entry is about one T cell receptor (beta chain). The data stem from a study of blood T cell repertoires in COVID-19. Overall study context: Samples representing acute and convalescent COVID-19 were sourced from the United States, Italy and Spain. T cells, B-cell-depleted T cells, or PBMCs provided the cDNA or gDNA that served as material.

Original processing notes: By means of reference gene primer amplification, nucleated cell counts were estimated. The protocol was immunoSEQ multiplex PCR, while the TCRdb copy is restricted to in-frame clones and leaves out a portion. The DNA gave D and trimming, while V, J and clone size come from that table. The sample shows about 49,000 clones, under 85% of them seen only once. This CDR3 has 15 amino acids. Per germline, CDR1 GTSNPN and CDR2 SVGIG (reference sequence). V was shortened by 1 base and J by 6 bases, with 18 bases between the two germline ends. The chain links TRBV30 to TRBJ1-1; D perhaps matches TRBD1 (5 bases). The source of this sequence is a human donor in a cohort sampled during active COVID-19. The sample taken for sequencing was peripheral blood. As DNA, the CDR3 is TGTGCCTGGAGTGGTAGGGGTCGGGCGGCTTCTGAAGCTTTCTTT. Encoded protein: CAWSGRGRAASEAFF.